The 11 T cell receptor beta chains below all came from one sample that was sequenced in a study of T cells after yellow fever vaccination. TCRdb re-derived calls from the 5' RACE reads in MiXCR, one entry per CDR3 protein. Among some 110,000 distinct CDR3 sequences listed, roughly 6.8% were seen once. Material: CD4+ T cells sorted from PBMCs, obtained approximately 47 days after the first yellow fever vaccination. The source of these receptors is a man younger than 35 who received the YFV17D yellow fever vaccine.

This clonotype was detected ten times or more. DNA of the CDR3: TGCGCCAGCAGCTTGCGTGCAGGGGTTACCACCGGGGAGCTGTTTTTT. Translated, it gives CASSLRAGVTTGELFF. The chain employs TRBV5-1 and TRBJ2-2; possible D gene TRBD1, 6 bases. Trimming stripped 1 base from V and 4 bases from J, with 14 bases between. This CDR3 region has 16 residues. CDR1 is SGHRS and CDR2 is YFSETQ in the germline V gene.

This clonotype was detected ten times or more. The chain combines TRBV27 with TRBJ2-1; D is possibly TRBD1 (5 bases). Germline V gene data show CDR1 as MNHEY and CDR2 as SMNVEV (reference sequence). The CDR3 runs to 16 residues. The V end was cut by 2 bases, the J end by 0 bases, with 11 bases between. CDR3 region: CASSLRGSSSYNEQFF. The DNA for the CDR3 is TGTGCCAGCAGTTTAAGGGGCAGTTCCTCCTACAATGAGCAGTTCTTC.

At least ten counts were recorded for this clonotype. The chain recombines TRBV6-2 or TRBV6-3 with TRBJ2-5; 7 positions agree with TRBD1. Germline CDR1 is MNHEY and CDR2 is SVGEGT. J gave up 5 bases and V 6 bases, and 6 bases lay outside the gene matches. There are 13 residues in the CDR3. The CDR3 region has the DNA TGTGCCAGCAGGGTAACAGGGGAGGAGACCCAGTACTTC. Translating gives CASRVTGEETQYF.

In this sample, this clonotype turned up many times. The rearrangement links TRBV4-3 to TRBJ2-5; a possible D gene is TRBD2 (6 bases). This CDR3 spans 14 amino acids. Germline-derived CDR1 and CDR2 are LGHNA and YSLEER. The V end was cut by 2 bases, the J end by 7 bases, with 14 bases between. CDR3 DNA: TGCGCCAGCAGCCAACCCGGTGTGGGAGGGACCCAGTACTTC. Translating gives CASSQPGVGGTQYF.

This clonotype was detected many times. This chain connects TRBV12-3 or TRBV12-4 to TRBJ1-5; D might be TRBD1 (6 bases). V was cut by 4 bases and J by 9 bases, with 16 bases left in between. The length of the CDR3 is 14 residues. The CDR3 coding sequence is TGTGCCAGCAGTTGGTACAGGGACGAGTCGCCCCAGCATTTT. Translating gives CASSWYRDESPQHF.

Many counts were recorded for this clonotype. J is TRBJ2-7 and V is TRBV20-1; the D is unclear. CDR1 and CDR2 (germline): DFQATT, SNEGSKA (reference sequence). The CDR3 runs to 14 residues. V was clipped by 6 bases and J by 6 bases, with 21 bases between them. In DNA form, the CDR3 reads TGCAGTGCCAGACCACGGCTGGGGTCTCTCGAGCAGTACTTC. The encoded protein is CSARPRLGSLEQYF.

This clonotype showed up many times. The V call is TRBV12-3 or TRBV12-4, the J call TRBJ2-4, with TRBD1 identical over 8 bases. CDR3 length equals 14 residues. After removal of 8 bases from V and 2 bases from J, the junction contained 5 bases not matched to a gene. CDR3 nucleotide sequence: TGTGCCAGCGGGGGACAGGTGTCCAAAAACATTCAGTACTTC. Translated, it gives CASGGQVSKNIQYF.

This clonotype has at least ten counts. The chain carries TRBV10-3 and TRBJ2-2, with a possible D match to TRBD1 (7 bases). This CDR3 region has 14 residues. Germline values: CDR1 ENHRY, CDR2 SYGVKD. V was clipped by 8 bases and J by 6 bases, with 16 bases between them. CDR3 amino acids: CAIGGTERPGELFF. As DNA, the CDR3 is TGTGCCATCGGGGGGACAGAAAGGCCCGGGGAGCTGTTTTTT.

This clonotype was detected only a few times. This sequence joins TRBV6-5 and TRBJ2-3; D gene unclear. The V end was cut by 0 bases, the J end by 0 bases, with 10 bases between. This CDR3 contains 16 residues. Germline values: CDR1 MNHEY, CDR2 SVGAGI. This CDR3 is CASSYSIAFSTDTQYF. The CDR3 DNA follows: TGTGCCAGCAGTTACTCGATAGCTTTTAGCACAGATACGCAGTATTTT.

This clonotype was seen many times. The rearrangement links TRBV7-9 to TRBJ2-7; a possible D gene is TRBD1 (5 bases). Germline V gives CDR1 SEHNR, CDR2 FQNEAQ (reference sequence). The ends were cut back, 4 bases at V and 3 bases at J, with 19 bases in the middle. This CDR3 has 16 amino acids. The CDR3 spells CASSSISRVSRYEQYF. The CDR3 DNA reads TGTGCCAGCAGCTCTATATCCAGGGTTTCCCGCTACGAGCAGTACTTC. The variable domain in full, with the rest retrieved from reference TRBV7-9 and TRBJ2-7, is DTGVSQNPRHKITKRGQNVTFRCDPISEHNRLYWYRQTLGQGPEFLTYFQNEAQLEKSRLLSDRFSAERPKGSFSTLEIQRTEQGDSAMYLCASSSISRVSRYEQYFGPGTRLTVT.

To note about this clonotype: This may come from a read error, since a much larger clone is one base off. The chain uses TRBV6-1 and TRBJ2-7; possibly TRBD1 or TRBD2 for D (6 bases each). From germline, CDR1 is MNHNS and CDR2 SASEGT. The CDR3 has 13 residues. In DNA, the CDR3 is TGTGCCAGCAGTCATCAGTTCGGGGGCGGCCGACACTTC. As protein: CASSHQFGGGRHF.